Included here is one T cell receptor (beta chain) sequence, with context. This clone was detected once. Its antigen remains undetermined. Per-base quality was not reported, and no clone a single base away is much larger than it. TCR CDR3 regions were amplified from genomic DNA by multiplex PCR using the deep immunoSEQ assay. Extracted genomic DNA from each cell subset was distributed evenly across all wells of several immunoSEQ 96-well plates, and each plate was treated as a replicate. For sorted subsets, roughly 200 ng of genomic DNA, equivalent to 25,000 to 35,000 T cell genomes, went into each replicate PCR. Purified libraries were measured with a Qubit 3.0 fluorometer, size-checked on a Bioanalyzer 2100, and measured again with the KAPA Library Quantification kit. A separate single-read 150-cycle Illumina NextSeq 550 flow cell was used to sequence each immunoSEQ 96-well plate. The authors processed their data as follows. The immunoSEQ output contained only junctional sequences without quality scores, so filtering could not match that applied to full-length reads. Sequences were annotated with PyIR, a Python wrapper for IgBLAST v1.9, and V/J genes and CDR3 were assigned using IMGT germline references. Any read was removed if the V/J assignment was weak (E-value above 1e-6), the CDR3 was missing, or the read contained stop codons, out-of-frame junctions, or ambiguous translated residues. V3J clonotypes were defined by identical inferred V gene, J gene, and CDR3 amino acid sequence. The percentage overlap between two repertoires was calculated by dividing the number of shared unique clonotypes by the size of the smaller repertoire. Repertoire richness was assessed with RTK rarefaction, the Chao1 estimator, and Recon v2.1 estimates of unobserved clonotypes. Generation probabilities for all TCRbeta clonotypes obtained by the gDNA method from four donors were computed using OLGA. The clones in this table, taken by TCRdb from immuneACCESS, are in-frame only. Not every clone is retained; where verified, under half of the shortfall comes from an unresolved V gene, and the cause of the rest is unknown. D and trimming were read from the DNA, whereas the V and J calls and clone size are those reported in that table. This sample gives about 2.1 million clones in total; just over 90% of them show up just once. The ten most abundant clones make up 1.7% of the sample.

CD8 naive samples were CD45RO-negative cells positively selected for CCR7, giving a CD45RA+CCR7+ population that excluded TemRA cells. Healthy HIV-negative adults with no recently reported acute infections or vaccinations were included as donors. Every donor was a Caucasian adult living in Nashville, Tennessee, USA. Blood was collected by leukapheresis, and PBMCs were isolated by Ficoll-Histopaque density gradient centrifugation and then cryopreserved in liquid nitrogen vapor phase. Analytical flow cytometry was used to check the purity and quantity of each magnetically sorted T cell population. Genomic DNA was isolated from every sorted fraction and measured by UV absorbance on a Nanodrop 2000c. This entry comes from a study of shared clonotypes between healthy human individuals (TCRdb year 2020). For the study in its entirety: The cohort included three men and a couple of women between 18 and 49 years of age. The study deeply sequenced blood TCR repertoires of five healthy adults to estimate repertoire size and the extent of clonotype sharing between individuals. Libraries were prepared and TCR repertoires were sequenced by different laboratories using diverse techniques, in order to increase sequencing depth and limit assay-specific biases. For each donor, three plates each were used for CD4 naive and CD4 memory, two plates were used for CD8 naive, and one plate was used for CD8 memory. Per donor, leukapheresis produced somewhere between about 0.85 and 9.5 billion PBMCs. Findings and caveats that apply to the study as a whole: Sampling was restricted to blood, and TCR repertoires in tissue are likely to differ from TCR repertoires in blood. Because the study included a small number of donors, the genetic and exposure-history diversity represented was limited. Naive subsets generally had larger estimated clonotype richness than memory subsets did. Pairwise subsampling indicated that sequencing depth was expected to affect the degree of clonotype sharing among donors. Clonotypes shared by all four sorted-subset donors showed higher generation probabilities than non-shared clonotypes. When a handful of donors were compared, the shared fraction of clonotypes was about 5.5% for naive CD4, less than 4% for naive CD8, 2.3% for memory CD4, and roughly 0.4% for memory CD8. Rarefaction of sorted-subset datasets indicated incomplete sequencing despite the large sequencing depth.

A distance of 28 bases separates the germline ends of V and J, which lose 3 bases and 8 bases respectively. Via the germline V gene, CDR1 is MGHRA and CDR2 YSYEKL. Counted from cysteine to phenylalanine, this CDR3 has 19 amino acids. Only the CDR3 part of the read is kept: 57 bases, read in frame from the first base. The sequence derives from a man between 18 and 35 years old in good health. Some clones in this sample may be carry-over from other donors' samples. The chain uses TRBV4-1 and TRBJ1-4; TRBD1 is a possible D gene, resting on 5 matching bases. Sequenced input: naive CD8+ T cells from PBMCs. The cell subset or site label, read with the paper, signifies: CD45RA+CCR7+. The sequenced DNA is TGCGCCAGCAGCCATGCAGGGCGGGTTTCGTCGCCCGGTTCGGAAAAACTGTTTTTT. Translated, this gives CASSHAGRVSSPGSEKLFF.